Here is one T cell receptor beta chain with its context. This record belongs to a study of blood T cell repertoires in COVID-19. In the study overall: Spain, Italy and the United States supplied samples that represented acute and convalescent COVID-19.

In the original workflow: Quantification of nucleated cells was approximated via reference gene primer amplification. This table comes from immunoSEQ multiplex PCR, and its TCRdb copy is limited to in-frame clones, with some not included. That table furnishes V, J and clone size, whereas the DNA furnished D and trimming. The table has around 340,000 clones, 65% to 90% seen once. CDR1 SGHRS and CDR2 YFSETQ come from the germline V gene. The CDR3 length is 15 residues. V lost 2 bases to trimming and J lost 4 bases; unmatched junction nucleotides: 5. A Seattle source enrolled patients during active infection and followed them longitudinally.

The TCR was taken from a woman aged 55-69 years with COVID-19, enrolled during active disease. This chain joins TRBV5-1 and TRBJ1-4, with 7 bases fitting TRBD1. The sequenced sample consisted of peripheral blood. The CDR3 DNA reads TGCGCCAGCAGCTTTTCAGGGGGGATTAATGAAAAACTGTTTTTT. Translation: CASSFSGGINEKLFF.